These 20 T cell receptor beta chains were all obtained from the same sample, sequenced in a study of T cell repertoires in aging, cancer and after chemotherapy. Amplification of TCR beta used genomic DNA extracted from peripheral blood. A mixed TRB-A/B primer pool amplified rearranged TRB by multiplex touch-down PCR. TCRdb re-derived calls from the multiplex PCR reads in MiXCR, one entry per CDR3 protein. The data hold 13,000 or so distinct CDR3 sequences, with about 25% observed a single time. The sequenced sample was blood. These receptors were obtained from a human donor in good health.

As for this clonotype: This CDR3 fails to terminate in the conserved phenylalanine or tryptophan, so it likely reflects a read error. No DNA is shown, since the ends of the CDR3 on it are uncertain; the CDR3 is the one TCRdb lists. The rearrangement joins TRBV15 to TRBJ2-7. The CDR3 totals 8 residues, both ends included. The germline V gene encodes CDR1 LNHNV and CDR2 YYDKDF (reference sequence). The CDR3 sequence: CATTPLST.

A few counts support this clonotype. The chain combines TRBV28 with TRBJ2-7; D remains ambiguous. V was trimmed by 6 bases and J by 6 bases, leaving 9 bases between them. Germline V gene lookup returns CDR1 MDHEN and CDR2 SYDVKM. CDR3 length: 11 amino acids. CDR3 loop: CASSLSAEQYF. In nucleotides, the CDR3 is TGTGCCAGCAGCCTATCAGCCGAGCAGTACTTC. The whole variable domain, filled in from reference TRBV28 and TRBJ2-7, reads DVKVTQSSRYLVKRTGEKVFLECVQDMDHENMFWYRQDPGLGLRLIYFSYDVKMKEKGDIPEGYSVSREKKERFSLILESASTNQTSMYLCASSLSAEQYFGPGTRLTVT.

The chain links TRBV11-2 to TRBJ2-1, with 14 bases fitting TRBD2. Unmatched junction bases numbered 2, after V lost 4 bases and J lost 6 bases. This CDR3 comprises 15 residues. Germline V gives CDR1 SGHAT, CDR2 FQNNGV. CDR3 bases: TGTGCCAGCAGCTCAGGGACTAGCGGGGGCAATGAGCAGTTCTTC. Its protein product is CASSSGTSGGNEQFF. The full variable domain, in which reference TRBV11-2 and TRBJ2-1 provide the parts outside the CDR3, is EAGVAQSPRYKIIEKRQSVAFWCNPISGHATLYWYQQILGQGPKLLIQFQNNGVVDDSQLPKDRFSAERLKGVDSTLKIQPAKLEDSAVYLCASSSGTSGGNEQFFGPGTRLTVL.

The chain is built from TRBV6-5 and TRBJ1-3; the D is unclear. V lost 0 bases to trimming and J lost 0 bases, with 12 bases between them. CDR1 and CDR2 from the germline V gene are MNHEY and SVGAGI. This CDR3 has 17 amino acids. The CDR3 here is CASSYSWSPLSGNTIYF. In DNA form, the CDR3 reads TGTGCCAGCAGTTACTCATGGAGCCCCCTCTCTGGAAACACCATATATTTT.

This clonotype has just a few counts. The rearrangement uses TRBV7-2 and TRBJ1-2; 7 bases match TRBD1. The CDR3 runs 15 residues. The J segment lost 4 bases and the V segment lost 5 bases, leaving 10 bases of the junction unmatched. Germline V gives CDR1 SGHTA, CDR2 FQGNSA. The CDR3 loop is CASSINRDSFYGYTF. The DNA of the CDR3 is TGTGCCAGCAGCATAAACCGGGACAGTTTCTATGGCTACACCTTC.

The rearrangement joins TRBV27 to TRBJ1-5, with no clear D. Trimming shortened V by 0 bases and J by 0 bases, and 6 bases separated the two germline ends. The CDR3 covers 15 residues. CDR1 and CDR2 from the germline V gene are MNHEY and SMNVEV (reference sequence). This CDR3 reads CASSLSRVSNQPQHF. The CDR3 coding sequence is TGTGCCAGCAGTTTATCCCGGGTTAGCAATCAGCCCCAGCATTTT.

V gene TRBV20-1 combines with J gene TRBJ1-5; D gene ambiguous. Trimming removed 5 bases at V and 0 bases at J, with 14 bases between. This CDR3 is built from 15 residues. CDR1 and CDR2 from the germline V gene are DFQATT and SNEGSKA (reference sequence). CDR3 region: CSALGRGLSNQPQHF. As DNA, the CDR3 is TGCAGTGCTCTAGGGCGGGGTCTTAGCAATCAGCCCCAGCATTTT.

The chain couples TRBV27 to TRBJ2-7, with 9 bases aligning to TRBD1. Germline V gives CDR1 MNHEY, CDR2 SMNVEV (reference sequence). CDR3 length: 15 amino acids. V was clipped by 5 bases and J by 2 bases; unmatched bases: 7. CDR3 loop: CASSPGQGPAYEQYV. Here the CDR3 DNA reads TGTGCCAGCAGTCCCGGACAGGGGCCAGCCTACGAGCAGTACGTC.

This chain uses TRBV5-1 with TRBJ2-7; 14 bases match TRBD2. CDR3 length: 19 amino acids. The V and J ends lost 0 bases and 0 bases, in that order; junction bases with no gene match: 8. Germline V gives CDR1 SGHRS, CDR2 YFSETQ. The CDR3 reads CASSLVSSGLAGGSYEQYF. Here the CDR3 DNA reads TGCGCCAGCAGCTTGGTCTCGTCAGGACTAGCGGGGGGCTCCTACGAGCAGTACTTC.

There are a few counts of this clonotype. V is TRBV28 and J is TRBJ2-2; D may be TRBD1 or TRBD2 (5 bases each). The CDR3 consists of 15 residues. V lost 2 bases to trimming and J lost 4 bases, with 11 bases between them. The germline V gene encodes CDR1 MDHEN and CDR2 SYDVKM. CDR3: CASSLGAGGTGELFF. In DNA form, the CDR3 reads TGTGCCAGCAGTTTAGGGGCTGGGGGCACCGGGGAGCTGTTTTTT.

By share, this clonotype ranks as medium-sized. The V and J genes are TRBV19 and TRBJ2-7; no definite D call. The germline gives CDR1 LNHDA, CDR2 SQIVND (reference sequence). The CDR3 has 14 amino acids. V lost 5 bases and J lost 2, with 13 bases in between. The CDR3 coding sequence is TGTGCCAGTAGTTCTACGGACCGAGCCTACGAGCAGTACTTC. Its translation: CASSSTDRAYEQYF.

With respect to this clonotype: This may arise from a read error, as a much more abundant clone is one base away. The CDR3 nucleotides are TGTGACAGCAGGCCGGACAGGGCCCCCTATGGCTACACCTTC. Amino acid sequence: CDSRPDRAPYGYTF. The J gene is TRBJ1-2, the V gene TRBV12-3 or TRBV12-4, with 8 bases identical to TRBD1. This CDR3 spans 14 amino acids.

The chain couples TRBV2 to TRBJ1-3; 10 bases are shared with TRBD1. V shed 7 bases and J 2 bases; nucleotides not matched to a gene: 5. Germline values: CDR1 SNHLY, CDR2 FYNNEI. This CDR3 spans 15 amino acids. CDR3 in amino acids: CASTQGTGAGNTIYF. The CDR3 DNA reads TGTGCCAGCACCCAAGGGACAGGGGCTGGAAACACCATATATTTT.

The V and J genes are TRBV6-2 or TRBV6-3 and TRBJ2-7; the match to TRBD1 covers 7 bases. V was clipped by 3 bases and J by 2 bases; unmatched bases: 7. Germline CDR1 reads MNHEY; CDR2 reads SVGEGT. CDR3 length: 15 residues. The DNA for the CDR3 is TGTGCCAGCAGTTATTATGAGACAGGGACCTACGAGCAGTACGTC. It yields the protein CASSYYETGTYEQYV.

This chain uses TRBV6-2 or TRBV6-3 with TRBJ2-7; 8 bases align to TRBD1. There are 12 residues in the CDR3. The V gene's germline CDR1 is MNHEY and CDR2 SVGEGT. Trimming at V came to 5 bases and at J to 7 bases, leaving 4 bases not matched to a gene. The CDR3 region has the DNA TGTGCCAGCAGTCGTACAGGGGGAGAGCAGTACGTC. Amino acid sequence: CASSRTGGEQYV.

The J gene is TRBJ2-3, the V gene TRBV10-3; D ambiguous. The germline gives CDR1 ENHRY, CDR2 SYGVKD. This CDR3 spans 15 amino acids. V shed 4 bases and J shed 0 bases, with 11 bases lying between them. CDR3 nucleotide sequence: TGTGCCATCAGTGTAACTACCCAAAGCACAGATACGCAGTATTTT. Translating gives CAISVTTQSTDTQYF.

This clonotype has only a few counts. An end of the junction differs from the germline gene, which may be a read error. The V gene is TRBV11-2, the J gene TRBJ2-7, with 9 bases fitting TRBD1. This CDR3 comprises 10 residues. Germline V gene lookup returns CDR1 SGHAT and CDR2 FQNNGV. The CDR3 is CASSYRGLNF. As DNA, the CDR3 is TGTGCCAGCAGCTACAGGGGGCTGAACTTC. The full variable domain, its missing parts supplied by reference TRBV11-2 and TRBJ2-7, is EAGVAQSPRYKIIEKRQSVAFWCNPISGHATLYWYQQILGQGPKLLIQFQNNGVVDDSQLPKDRFSAERLKGVDSTLKIQPAKLEDSAVYLCASSYRGLNFGPGTRLTVT.

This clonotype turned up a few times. The DNA for the CDR3 is TGTGCCACCAGCAGGGCTGACGGGCTCGAGGAACCCCAGCATTTT. Its protein is CATSRADGLEEPQHF. This chain joins TRBV15 and TRBJ1-5; no firm D call. V lost 3 bases and J 10 bases, leaving 19 bases between the germline ends. Per the germline V gene, CDR1 is LNHNV and CDR2 is YYDKDF (reference sequence). The CDR3 consists of 15 residues.

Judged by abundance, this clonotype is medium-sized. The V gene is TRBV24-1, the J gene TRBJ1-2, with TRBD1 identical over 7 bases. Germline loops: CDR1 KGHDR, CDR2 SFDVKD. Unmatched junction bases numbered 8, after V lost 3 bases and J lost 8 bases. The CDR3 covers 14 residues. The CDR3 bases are TGTGCCACCAGTGATCCCGGGACAGCGGAGGGCTACACCTTC. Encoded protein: CATSDPGTAEGYTF.

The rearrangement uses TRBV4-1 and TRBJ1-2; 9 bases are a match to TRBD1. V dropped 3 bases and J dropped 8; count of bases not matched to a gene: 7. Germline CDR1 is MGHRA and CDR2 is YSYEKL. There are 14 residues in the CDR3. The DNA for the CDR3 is TGCGCCAGCAGCCATCTAGGACAGGGGAGCGGCTACACCTTC. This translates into CASSHLGQGSGYTF.